This T cell receptor beta chain is drawn from a study of T-cell reconstitution after alpha-beta-depleted transplantation in children. Using unique molecular identifiers, the investigators prepared the TCRbeta library. TCRdb processed the PCR reads anew with MiXCR; each CDR3 protein has one entry. The sample includes some 400,000 distinct CDR3 sequences, over 20% of them seen just once. This CDR3 comprises 14 residues. V lost 7 bases and J lost 4, with 15 bases in between. The chain uses TRBV12-3 or TRBV12-4 and TRBJ2-3, with D perhaps assigned TRBD1 or TRBD2 (5 bases each). The sample was PBMCs from the stem cell graft donor, taken from the stem cell graft. This clonotype was obtained from a human donor who donated a stem cell graft to a child with acute myeloid leukemia. The CDR3 region has the DNA TGTGCCAGCACCCGCGCAGGGACGGCAGATACGCAGTATTTT. This codes for CASTRAGTADTQYF.